This TCR beta chain was found in a study of CD8 T cells in Susac syndrome. The T cells that were sequenced for TCR beta were CD8+ and CD4+ cells from blood. The patients who served as multiple sclerosis controls were treatment-naive and had stable or active relapsing-remitting disease that fulfilled the revised McDonald criteria. It was negative isolation that provided the CD8+ and CD4+ T cells, whereas TEMRA cells were enriched by FACS. There are 15 residues in the CDR3. The V gene end was trimmed by 7 bases and the J gene end by 3 bases; junction bases not matched to a gene: 10. Germline lookup yields CDR1 ENHRY and CDR2 SYGVKD. The RNA, about 0.45 to 1 ug, was put through reverse transcription using random hexamers. Amplification of the TCR beta CDR3 was carried out by immunoSEQ multiplex PCR, which spanned a total of 54 Vbeta and 13 Jbeta segments. TCRdb reprocessed the immunoSEQ multiplex PCR reads via MiXCR and lists one record per CDR3 protein. This sample has around 120,000 distinct CDR3 sequences, with less than 95% found just once.

The sample was CD4+ T cells from PBMCs. V usage is TRBV10-3 and J usage is TRBJ2-5; 8 positions match TRBD2. The receptor's source is a human donor with multiple sclerosis. This CDR3 reads CAITSSPGGKETQYF. The CDR3 DNA is TGTGCCATCACCTCTTCCCCGGGGGGGAAAGAGACCCAGTACTTC.